The 22 T cell receptor beta chains below all came from one sample that was sequenced in a study of a mutant IDH1 vaccine in newly diagnosed glioma. Produced via immunoSEQ multiplex PCR; TCRdb's table is partial and in-frame only. Seen here are roughly 60,000 clones, approximately 81% observed once, and the top ten hold under 4.5%. These receptors' antigens are unknown. Documented time point: week 23, last vaccination. It was 300 ug of mutant IDH1 20-mer peptide that made up each vaccine dose, given with topical imiquimod. The material sequenced was PBMCs, taken from a glioma patient whose treatment included an IDH1 peptide vaccine. The origin of the receptors is a man in his thirties or forties with glioma.

The chain links TRBV7-9 to TRBJ2-2; the D is unclear. V lost 8 bases and J 3 bases, leaving 13 bases between the germline ends. The CDR3 has 14 residues. Germline lookup yields CDR1 SEHNR and CDR2 FQNEAQ (reference sequence). The CDR3 sequence is CASYTPGHTGELFF. The DNA of the CDR3 is TGTGCCAGCTATACTCCCGGGCACACCGGGGAGCTGTTTTTT. Filled out from reference TRBV7-9 and TRBJ2-2, the complete variable domain reads DTGVSQNPRHKITKRGQNVTFRCDPISEHNRLYWYRQTLGQGPEFLTYFQNEAQLEKSRLLSDRFSAERPKGSFSTLEIQRTEQGDSAMYLCASYTPGHTGELFFGEGSRLTVL.

CDR3 DNA: TGCGCCAGCAGTCCGCCGAAAGGTACAGGGATCCCTAACAATGAGCAGTTCTTC. Protein product: CASSPPKGTGIPNNEQFF. The chain carries TRBV23-1 and TRBJ2-1; perhaps TRBD1 as D (6 bases). TRBV23-1 is filed as an ORF, its function uncertain. CDR3 size: 18 residues. Trimming shortened V by 4 bases and J by 5 bases, and 24 bases separated the two germline ends.

This clone occurred once. The chain joins TRBV28 to TRBJ1-6, with D unclear. CDR1 is MDHEN, CDR2 SYDVKM, per germline. The CDR3 covers 15 residues. Trimming left V 6 bases short and J 0 bases short, with 9 bases between. The CDR3 protein is CASRGTSSYNSPLHF. Here the CDR3 DNA reads TGTGCCAGCAGAGGCACGAGCTCCTATAATTCACCCCTCCACTTT. The full variable domain, its missing parts supplied by reference TRBV28 and TRBJ1-6, is DVKVTQSSRYLVKRTGEKVFLECVQDMDHENMFWYRQDPGLGLRLIYFSYDVKMKEKGDIPEGYSVSREKKERFSLILESASTNQTSMYLCASRGTSSYNSPLHFGNGTRLTVT.

This sequence joins TRBV6-1 and TRBJ2-7, with D possibly matching TRBD2 (7 bases). The CDR3 spans 14 residues. The V and J ends lost 3 bases and 2 bases respectively, with 11 bases between them. Germline V gene sequence: CDR1 MNHNS, CDR2 SASEGT. CDR3 sequence reads: CASSDGGPPYEQYF. CDR3 nucleotides: TGTGCCAGCAGTGACGGGGGGCCCCCCTACGAGCAGTACTTC.

The chain recombines TRBV11-3 with TRBJ1-2, with D possibly TRBD1 on 6 matching bases. With 4 bases removed from V and 4 bases from J, the gap between germline ends came to 10 bases. The CDR3 loop spans 13 amino acids. CDR1 and CDR2 (germline): SGHNT, YENEEA. The CDR3 nucleotides are TGTGCCAGCAGCTCGACAGGCCGCTATGGCTACACCTTC. It specifies CASSSTGRYGYTF.

The chain couples TRBV7-9 to TRBJ2-2; TRBD2 matches at 8 bases. CDR1 and CDR2 (germline): SEHNR, FQNEAQ (reference sequence). CDR3 length: 15 residues. J lost 4 bases, V lost 5 bases, and 6 bases had no gene match. The CDR3 here is CASSPGTRITGELFF. CDR3 bases: TGTGCCAGCAGCCCCGGGACTAGGATCACCGGGGAGCTGTTTTTT.

The genes are TRBV30 and TRBJ1-5, with a tentative D call TRBD1 (5 bases). The CDR3 sequence is 14 residues long. Germline CDR1 reads GTSNPN; CDR2 reads SVGIG (reference sequence). Trimming shortened V by 0 bases and J by 10 bases, and 16 bases separated the two germline ends. DNA for the CDR3: TGTGCCTGGAGTGTGGACACGGGCAATGGACCCCAGCATTTT. Its protein product is CAWSVDTGNGPQHF.

The genes are TRBV6-1 and TRBJ2-3; no reliable D call. Trimming removed 2 bases at V and 5 bases at J, with 11 bases between. The CDR3 has 14 residues. The V gene's germline CDR1 is MNHNS and CDR2 SASEGT. CDR3 region: CASSEPQTGDTQYF. Here the CDR3 DNA reads TGTGCCAGCAGTGAACCCCAAACCGGAGATACGCAGTATTTT.

This rearrangement joins TRBV6-5 to TRBJ2-5; either TRBD1 or TRBD2 may supply D (6 bases each). V was trimmed by 5 bases and J by 2 bases, leaving 12 bases between them. The CDR3 runs to 14 residues. Germline assignment: CDR1 MNHEY and CDR2 SVGAGI. CDR3 in DNA: TGTGCCAGCAGTCGACTAGGGGGACAAGAGACCCAGTACTTC. Amino acids: CASSRLGGQETQYF.

This sequence joins TRBV29-1 and TRBJ2-5; perhaps TRBD2 as D (5 bases). The tail of the sequence fits TRBJ2-7 better, so the J call may be wrong. CDR1 is SQVTM, CDR2 ANQGSEA, per germline. The CDR3 totals 13 residues. In DNA, the CDR3 is TGCAGCGTTATAACCGGGGTTTCCCACGAGCAGTACTTC. The encoded protein is CSVITGVSHEQYF.

This clone was recorded a few times. The chain carries TRBV28 and TRBJ1-1; the D is unclear. Germline assignment: CDR1 MDHEN and CDR2 SYDVKM. The CDR3 covers 14 residues. V was trimmed by 5 bases and J by 1 base, leaving 11 bases between them. CDR3 nucleotide sequence: TGTGCCAGCAGTCAAATTACCGAGAACACTGAAGCTTTCTTT. This encodes CASSQITENTEAFF. Drawing the rest from reference TRBV28 and TRBJ1-1, the complete variable domain is DVKVTQSSRYLVKRTGEKVFLECVQDMDHENMFWYRQDPGLGLRLIYFSYDVKMKEKGDIPEGYSVSREKKERFSLILESASTNQTSMYLCASSQITENTEAFFGQGTRLTVV.

This chain links TRBV7-6 with TRBJ2-3; 8 positions match TRBD2. The CDR3 extends over 17 amino acids. After removal of 5 bases from V and 0 bases from J, the junction contained 10 bases not matched to a gene. Germline values: CDR1 SGHVS, CDR2 FNYEAQ. The CDR3 DNA reads TGTGCCAGCAGCCCCCTCGCGGGGGGAACTAGCACAGATACGCAGTATTTT. Translating gives CASSPLAGGTSTDTQYF.

This chain connects TRBV5-1 to TRBJ1-4, with 9 bases matching TRBD1. The CDR3 length is 16 residues. Per the germline V gene, CDR1 is SGHRS and CDR2 is YFSETQ. The J segment lost 2 bases and the V segment lost 4 bases, leaving 6 bases of the junction unmatched. Written as DNA, the CDR3 is TGCGCCAGCAGCCCTACAGGGGGCTTGACTAATGAAAAACTGTTTTTT. Its protein product is CASSPTGGLTNEKLFF. Combining the CDR3 with reference TRBV5-1 and TRBJ1-4 gives the whole variable domain KAGVTQTPRYLIKTRGQQVTLSCSPISGHRSVSWYQQTPGQGLQFLFEYFSETQRNKGNFPGRFSGRQFSNSRSEMNVSTLELGDSALYLCASSPTGGLTNEKLFFGSGTQLSVL.

A single count supports this clone. This chain links TRBV28 with TRBJ2-7; 14 nucleotides line up with TRBD2. CDR3 size: 18 residues. V lost 6 bases, J lost 3 bases, and 13 bases stayed unmatched. Germline V gene lookup returns CDR1 MDHEN and CDR2 SYDVKM. CDR3 bases: TGTGCCAGCAGCCCACCAAACAAAGGACTAGCGGGGGGCTACGAGCAGTACTTC. Its translation is CASSPPNKGLAGGYEQYF.

The genes are TRBV6-6 and TRBJ1-4, with D maybe TRBD1 (5 bases). Germline V gives CDR1 MNHNY, CDR2 SVGAGI (reference sequence). This CDR3 has 15 residues. V gave up 0 bases and J gave up 7 bases, with 12 bases separating them. CDR3 protein: CASSYSRGTSEKLFF. CDR3 in DNA: TGTGCCAGCAGTTACTCGAGAGGGACGAGTGAAAAACTGTTTTTT.

This clone was seen a single time. The chain employs TRBV9 and TRBJ1-2, with TRBD1 as a possible D gene (6 bases). The V end lost 2 bases, the J end lost 3 bases, and 14 bases lay between the germline ends. The V gene's germline CDR1 is SGDLS and CDR2 YYNGEE. This CDR3 has 15 amino acids. Here the CDR3 reads CASSVGGGADYGYTF. DNA for the CDR3: TGTGCCAGCAGCGTGGGAGGGGGGGCCGACTATGGCTACACCTTC.

The CDR3 spells CASGSRAGLYNQPQHF. CDR3 bases: TGTGCCAGCGGGTCGCGGGCCGGACTGTACAATCAGCCCCAGCATTTT. The chain combines TRBV27 with TRBJ1-5; D remains ambiguous. The V gene lost 8 bases and the J gene lost 3 bases, with 20 bases spanning the gap. The CDR3 runs to 16 residues. Per germline, CDR1 MNHEY and CDR2 SMNVEV (reference sequence).

The genes are TRBV13 and TRBJ1-5; tentative D call: TRBD1 (5 bases). Trimming removed 4 bases at V and 2 bases at J, with 15 bases between. The germline gives CDR1 PRHDT, CDR2 FYEKMQ (reference sequence). The CDR3 totals 16 residues. The CDR3 DNA sequence: TGTGCCAGCAGCTCCCGGCAGGGACGAGGCAATCAGCCCCAGCATTTT. Protein: CASSSRQGRGNQPQHF.

This clone came up a few times. V usage is TRBV11-2 and J usage is TRBJ2-3, with D hard to call. The germline V and J ends were trimmed by 2 bases and 1 base, with 13 bases remaining between them. The CDR3 spans 16 residues. CDR1 and CDR2 (germline): SGHAT, FQNNGV. For the CDR3, the DNA is TGTGCCAGCAGCTTAAACCCGCAATTTCGCACAGATACGCAGTATTTT. Encoded protein: CASSLNPQFRTDTQYF.

V usage is TRBV10-2 and J usage is TRBJ2-7, with TRBD1 identical over 8 bases. This CDR3 region has 19 residues. Germline V gene lookup returns CDR1 WSHSY and CDR2 SAAADI. With V trimmed by 0 bases and J by 3 bases, 16 bases remained unmatched. The CDR3 coding sequence is TGCGCCAGCAGTGAGTCGAGGACAGGGATTAAACGGAGAGGCTACGAGCAGTACTTC. It is translated as CASSESRTGIKRRGYEQYF.

This chain connects TRBV5-1 to TRBJ2-1, with D possibly matching TRBD2 (6 bases). The CDR3 extends over 13 amino acids. Germline CDR1 and CDR2: SGHRS and YFSETQ. Trimming cost V 0 bases and J 12 bases, with 13 bases left between them. The chain's CDR3 is CASSLVVSAGQFF. The CDR3 DNA is TGCGCCAGCAGCTTGGTTGTCTCAGCGGGGCAGTTCTTC.

The chain recombines TRBV5-1 with TRBJ2-5; D may be TRBD1 (5 bases). In germline, CDR1 is SGHRS, CDR2 YFSETQ. This CDR3 is built from 15 residues. Trimming stripped 3 bases from V and 1 base from J, with 13 bases between. CDR3 sequence reads: CASSSGQTLQETQYF. Written as DNA, the CDR3 is TGCGCCAGCAGCTCTGGACAAACCCTCCAAGAGACCCAGTACTTC.